A single sample gave rise to the 11 T cell receptor beta chains below, sequenced in a study of spatial heterogeneity in lung cancer. TCRdb reprocessed the 5' RACE reads with MiXCR, giving one entry per CDR3 protein. Of several thousand distinct CDR3 sequences in the sample, more than 30% were seen once. Time point given: sample taken at primary tumor resection. Extraction of whole RNA from tumor, nontumor lung or frozen PBMC preceded unsorted sequencing. The input for sequencing was PBMCs, taken at surgery. The receptor set was obtained from a female donor with early-stage non-small cell lung cancer.

Comment on this clonotype: This beta chain lies outside the target of a library built for alpha chains; its clone size means little. The chain combines TRBV7-8 with TRBJ2-4; D gene ambiguous. Germline-derived CDR1 and CDR2 are SGHVS and FQNEAQ. Trimming took 2 bases from V and 0 from J, leaving 17 bases between them. The CDR3 spans 18 residues. As DNA, the CDR3 is TGTGCCAGCAGCTTACTCCAGGCTGGCCCCCAAGCCAAAAACATTCAGTACTTC. It translates to CASSLLQAGPQAKNIQYF.

Notes on this clonotype: This beta chain came through as a stray read in a library set up for alpha chains, and its size says little. V usage is TRBV10-1 and J usage is TRBJ2-1; 12 positions match TRBD2. J was trimmed by 8 bases and V by 4 bases; bases with no gene match: 6. The germline CDR1 and CDR2 sequences are WNHNN and SYGVQD (reference sequence). The CDR3 totals 15 residues. This CDR3 is CASSASGGVVDEQFF. The CDR3 nucleotides read TGCGCCAGCAGTGCTAGCGGGGGGGTGGTAGATGAGCAGTTCTTC.

A word on this clonotype: A library made for alpha chains picked up this beta chain off target, so its size means little. The V gene is TRBV2, the J gene TRBJ2-1; perhaps TRBD2 as D (6 bases). The ends were cut back, 8 bases at V and 10 bases at J, with 18 bases in the middle. The CDR3 covers 13 residues. CDR1 is SNHLY and CDR2 is FYNNEI in the germline V gene. CDR3 DNA sequence: TGTGCCAGCGGCCGAACCCGGGACTGGGAGCAGTTCTTC. The encoded protein is CASGRTRDWEQFF.

This clonotype was counted between two and nine times. Found in a library prepared for alpha chains, this beta chain is an off-target read, and its abundance has little meaning. The V call is TRBV9, the J call TRBJ2-3; D call uncertain. Germline-derived CDR1 and CDR2 are SGDLS and YYNGEE. This CDR3 comprises 15 residues. Trimming removed 0 bases at V and 4 bases at J, with 12 bases between. CDR3 nucleotides: TGTGCCAGCAGCGTAGGGGTATTTGGGTCAGATACGCAGTATTTT. Protein product: CASSVGVFGSDTQYF.

In its sample, this clonotype was seen a few times. This beta chain is off target for a library built for alpha chains, so its abundance means little. The chain has TRBV4-2 and TRBJ2-5; weak D call: TRBD1 (6 bases). The CDR3 runs 14 residues. Trimming left V 4 bases short and J 5 bases short, with 14 bases between. The germline V gene encodes CDR1 LGHNA and CDR2 YNFKEQ. CDR3 in amino acids: CASSPRQVEETQYF. CDR3 in DNA: TGTGCCAGCAGCCCGCGACAGGTAGAGGAGACCCAGTACTTC.

As regards this clonotype: This beta chain came through as a stray read in a library set up for alpha chains, and its size says little. The J gene is TRBJ2-3, the V gene TRBV5-4; maybe TRBD2 (6 bases). V was shortened by 4 bases and J by 3 bases, with 21 bases between the two germline ends. This CDR3 is 17 amino acids long. Per germline, CDR1 SGHNT and CDR2 YYREEE (reference sequence). The CDR3 spells CASSPGDGAIWTDTQYF. In DNA form, the CDR3 reads TGTGCCAGCAGCCCGGGGGACGGGGCGATCTGGACAGATACGCAGTATTTT.

This clonotype was seen a few times. This beta chain slipped into a library made for alpha chains as a stray read, so its size is not meaningful. The chain links TRBV5-1 to TRBJ2-3; D remains ambiguous. From germline, CDR1 is SGHRS and CDR2 YFSETQ. The CDR3 has 15 amino acids. V lost 2 bases and J 6 bases, leaving 16 bases between the germline ends. In DNA, the CDR3 is TGCGCCAGCAGCTTCGAACGGCCTCGGCAGGATACGCAGTATTTT. Translated, it gives CASSFERPRQDTQYF.

Notes on this clonotype: This beta chain represents an off-target read in a library built for alpha chains; its size is of limited meaning. The chain carries TRBV9 and TRBJ2-1, with 9 bases identical to TRBD1. CDR1 is SGDLS, CDR2 YYNGEE, per germline. The J segment lost 4 bases and the V segment lost 3 bases, leaving 8 bases of the junction unmatched. The CDR3 totals 16 residues. The CDR3 region is CASSAVAGTGYNEQFF. Here the CDR3 DNA reads TGTGCCAGCAGCGCAGTGGCGGGGACAGGGTACAATGAGCAGTTCTTC.

For this clonotype: This beta chain is off target for a library built for alpha chains, so its abundance means little. V and J are TRBV3-1 and TRBJ2-5; D is uncertain. The CDR3 length is 14 residues. Germline V lookup: CDR1 LGHDT, CDR2 YNNKEL (reference sequence). V was pared by 2 bases and J by 4 bases, with 11 bases between. CDR3: CASSQSSQSETQYF. The CDR3 region has the DNA TGTGCCAGCAGCCAAAGCTCCCAGTCAGAGACCCAGTACTTC.

Remarks on this clonotype: This beta chain represents an off-target read in a library built for alpha chains; its size is of limited meaning. This chain connects TRBV7-8 to TRBJ2-3; D not certain. The CDR3 spans 14 residues. V lost 8 bases to trimming and J lost 0 bases, with 12 bases between them. Per germline, CDR1 SGHVS and CDR2 FQNEAQ. The CDR3 DNA follows: TGTGCCAGCGGCGCCTCGCGGAGCACAGATACGCAGTATTTT. Residues: CASGASRSTDTQYF. The whole variable domain, filled in from reference TRBV7-8 and TRBJ2-3, reads GAGVSQSPRYKVAKRGQDVALRCDPISGHVSLFWYQQALGQGPEFLTYFQNEAQLDKSGLPSDRFFAERPEGSVSTLKIQRTQQEDSAVYLCASGASRSTDTQYFGPGTRLTVL.

In this sample, this clonotype turned up a few times. This beta chain is an off-target read within a library intended for alpha chains, so its frequency means little. The rearrangement uses TRBV12-5 and TRBJ2-1; either TRBD1 or TRBD2 may supply D (5 bases each). V dropped 7 bases and J dropped 10 bases, with 20 bases sitting between them. CDR1 is LGHNT and CDR2 is FRNRAP in the germline V gene. This CDR3 is 14 amino acids long. The CDR3, as DNA: TGTGCTAGTGCCCCTCCTCCCGGGACCGGGGAGCAGTTCTTC. Amino acid sequence: CASAPPPGTGEQFF.